This TCR beta chain was sequenced during a study of T cells expressing NK-cell markers. Study-wide results and limits: In over 5 donors, dominant CD3+CD56+NKG2C+ clonotypes ranked among the top 10 CD8+ clonotypes.

TCRdb reprocessed the 5' RACE reads; each CDR3 protein has one entry and no DNA is given. This sample's table has fewer than 550,000 distinct CDR3 sequences. Points on this clonotype: Its antigen is unidentified.

CDR1 SQVTM and CDR2 ANQGSEA come from the germline V gene. The CDR3 is 11 residues long. The source is a woman between 45 and 60 years old in good health. The chain recombines TRBV29-1 with TRBJ1-2; checking the TCRdb D call of TRBD1 is not possible without DNA. Material: blood T cells: a sorted CD56 or NKG2C T cell subset, CD4+ or CD8+ T cells, or bulk PBMC T cells (not recorded which). Here the CDR3 reads CSVQQGGGYTF.